This passage covers 28 T cell receptor beta chains from one sample sequenced in a study of cytotoxic CD8 clonotypes in ibrutinib-treated CLL. The data were produced by immunoSEQ multiplex PCR, yet TCRdb's version contains in-frame clones alone and is incomplete. The sample carries just under 70,000 clones, around two thirds recorded once. The sequences come from PBMCs, collected after 12 months of ibrutinib treatment. The receptors stem from a human donor with chronic lymphocytic leukemia.

The chain is built from TRBV5-1 and TRBJ1-4; maybe TRBD1 (6 bases). V gave up 4 bases and J gave up 2 bases, with 12 bases separating them. CDR1 is SGHRS and CDR2 is YFSETQ in the germline V gene. The CDR3 is 15 amino acids. The CDR3 loop is CASSARGSTNEKLFF. CDR3 coding DNA: TGCGCCAGCAGCGCGAGGGGGTCTACTAATGAAAAACTGTTTTTT. The full variable domain, rest sourced from reference TRBV5-1 and TRBJ1-4, is KAGVTQTPRYLIKTRGQQVTLSCSPISGHRSVSWYQQTPGQGLQFLFEYFSETQRNKGNFPGRFSGRQFSNSRSEMNVSTLELGDSALYLCASSARGSTNEKLFFGSGTQLSVL.

The V call is TRBV5-8, the J call TRBJ2-1, with 8 bases that match TRBD1. The germline CDR1 and CDR2 sequences are SGHTS and YDEGEE. V shed 1 base and J 6 bases; nucleotides not matched to a gene: 6. The length of the CDR3 is 15 residues. The CDR3 is CASSLPGQAPNEQFF. In DNA, the CDR3 is TGTGCCAGCAGCTTGCCGGGACAGGCTCCCAATGAGCAGTTCTTC.

The rearrangement links TRBV29-1 to TRBJ2-7; D may be TRBD1 or TRBD2 (5 bases each). This CDR3 comprises 17 residues. V was clipped by 2 bases and J by 2 bases, with 22 bases between them. From germline, CDR1 is SQVTM and CDR2 ANQGSEA. Written as DNA, the CDR3 is TGCAGCGTTGAACCGTACCCCGGCCAGGGAGATCCCTACGAGCAGTACTTC. This translates into CSVEPYPGQGDPYEQYF.

This clone occurred once. The chain couples TRBV7-9 to TRBJ1-6; 11 nucleotides align to TRBD1. This CDR3 has 18 residues. J was trimmed by 3 bases and V by 5 bases; bases with no gene match: 9. Per the germline V gene, CDR1 is SEHNR and CDR2 is FQNEAQ (reference sequence). CDR3: CASSAGQGATFYNSPLHF. CDR3 in DNA: TGTGCCAGCAGCGCTGGACAGGGGGCTACCTTCTATAATTCACCCCTCCACTTT.

The V gene is TRBV9, the J gene TRBJ2-5; no definite D call. Per the germline V gene, CDR1 is SGDLS and CDR2 is YYNGEE. Trimming took 7 bases from V and 1 from J, leaving 14 bases between them. The CDR3 extends over 14 amino acids. The CDR3 loop reads CASSAYGVQETQYF. In DNA, the CDR3 is TGTGCCAGCTCCGCTTATGGGGTCCAAGAGACCCAGTACTTC.

The V gene is TRBV6-5, the J gene TRBJ1-5; the D gene is possibly TRBD1 (5 bases). This CDR3 has 13 residues. V was clipped by 5 bases and J by 9 bases, with 14 bases between them. Germline V gives CDR1 MNHEY, CDR2 SVGAGI. The CDR3 DNA reads TGTGCCAGCAGTCCGGGGGGGGTTGGGCCCCAGCATTTT. Residues: CASSPGGVGPQHF.

The chain is built from TRBV28 and TRBJ1-1; a weak D match, TRBD1 (6 bases). The CDR3 is made up of 16 amino acids. V gave up 6 bases and J gave up 0 bases, with 17 bases separating them. CDR1 MDHEN and CDR2 SYDVKM come from the germline V gene. CDR3: CASSLPGGRLNTEAFF. CDR3 sequence (DNA): TGTGCCAGCAGCCTGCCGGGGGGCCGATTGAACACTGAAGCTTTCTTT.

The rearrangement uses TRBV7-9 and TRBJ2-7; the D gene is possibly TRBD2 (6 bases). CDR3 size: 15 residues. The V gene's germline CDR1 is SEHNR and CDR2 FQNEAQ (reference sequence). Deletions cut 5 bases from V and 0 bases from J, with 14 bases between. This CDR3 reads CASSATPGGSYEQYF. CDR3 coding DNA: TGTGCCAGCAGCGCGACCCCCGGGGGCTCCTACGAGCAGTACTTC.

V is TRBV7-2 and J is TRBJ1-5, with D maybe TRBD1 (6 bases). CDR3 length equals 16 residues. Trimming took off 1 base at V and 3 bases at J, with 13 bases between the two ends. CDR1 SGHTA and CDR2 FQGNSA come from the germline V gene. The chain's CDR3 is CASSLDFGQHNQPQHF. In DNA form, the CDR3 reads TGTGCCAGCAGCTTAGATTTCGGACAGCACAATCAGCCCCAGCATTTT.

V gene TRBV18 combines with J gene TRBJ2-5; 9 positions agree with TRBD1. The CDR3 contains 16 residues. The J segment lost 3 bases and the V segment lost 3 bases, leaving 8 bases of the junction unmatched. Germline V lookup: CDR1 KGHSH, CDR2 LQKENI. CDR3 in amino acids: CASSPEWTGEKETQYF. The CDR3 DNA reads as TGTGCCAGCTCACCGGAGTGGACAGGGGAGAAAGAGACCCAGTACTTC. Together with reference TRBV18 and TRBJ2-5, the CDR3 gives the full variable domain: NAGVMQNPRHLVRRRGQEARLRCSPMKGHSHVYWYRQLPEEGLKFMVYLQKENIIDESGMPKERFSAEFPKEGPSILRIQQVVRGDSAAYFCASSPEWTGEKETQYFGPGTRLLVL.

The chain recombines TRBV5-1 with TRBJ1-4; unclear D gene. The CDR3 sequence is 12 residues long. CDR1 is SGHRS, CDR2 YFSETQ, per germline. Trimming left V 4 bases short and J 7 bases short, with 8 bases between. The CDR3: CASSPVGEKLFF. CDR3 nucleotide sequence: TGCGCCAGCAGCCCCGTGGGTGAAAAACTGTTTTTT.

The chain carries TRBV19 and TRBJ2-3, with TRBD1 matching 11 bases. V shed 4 bases and J 2 bases; nucleotides not matched to a gene: 2. The CDR3 is 15 residues long. Per germline, CDR1 LNHDA and CDR2 SQIVND (reference sequence). The CDR3 spells CASSRGQGATDTQYF. The CDR3 region has the DNA TGTGCCAGTAGTAGAGGACAGGGGGCCACAGATACGCAGTATTTT.

A word on this clone: In the same sample, other DNA sequences code for this CDR3. This chain links TRBV7-2 with TRBJ1-2, with D unresolved. The V end lost 1 base, the J end lost 2 bases, and 11 bases lay between the germline ends. Germline CDR1 SGHTA, CDR2 FQGNSA. This CDR3 spans 15 amino acids. The CDR3 region is CASSLGPSGNYGYTF. Here the CDR3 DNA reads TGTGCCAGCAGCTTAGGGCCATCTGGAAACTATGGCTACACCTTC.

The chain links TRBV13 to TRBJ2-5; 8 nucleotides match TRBD1. The CDR3 has 13 residues. The V and J ends lost 5 bases and 4 bases, in that order; junction bases with no gene match: 3. In germline, CDR1 is PRHDT, CDR2 FYEKMQ (reference sequence). The CDR3 loop reads CASSADRGETQYF. Here the CDR3 DNA reads TGTGCCAGCAGCGCCGACAGGGGAGAGACCCAGTACTTC. Based on the CDR3 plus reference TRBV13 and TRBJ2-5, the full variable domain is AAGVIQSPRHLIKEKRETATLKCYPIPRHDTVYWYQQGPGQDPQFLISFYEKMQSDKGSIPDRFSAQQFSDYHSELNMSSLELGDSALYFCASSADRGETQYFGPGTRLLVL.

The chain is built from TRBV7-2 and TRBJ2-3; no definite D call. The CDR3 covers 15 residues. V dropped 1 base and J dropped 2 bases, with 10 bases sitting between them. CDR1 is SGHTA, CDR2 FQGNSA, per germline. CDR3 in amino acids: CASSLDNILTDTQYF. The CDR3, as DNA: TGTGCCAGCAGCTTAGATAACATCCTCACAGATACGCAGTATTTT.

The chain links TRBV7-3 to TRBJ2-3; TRBD2 agrees at 12 bases. This CDR3 is built from 17 residues. V lost 5 bases, J lost 3 bases, and 9 bases stayed unmatched. The V gene's germline CDR1 is SGHTA and CDR2 FQGTGA. CDR3 amino acids: CASSVQTLAGGTDTQYF. CDR3 coding DNA: TGTGCCAGCAGCGTCCAGACCCTAGCGGGGGGGACAGATACGCAGTATTTT.

In nucleotides, the CDR3 is TGTGCCAGTAACCACGTAGGGTGGGGGCAGCCCCAGCATTTT. It is translated as CASNHVGWGQPQHF. The chain links TRBV19 to TRBJ1-5; D may be TRBD1 (5 bases). CDR3 length equals 14 residues. Trimming took off 7 bases at V and 7 bases at J, with 17 bases between the two ends. Germline CDR1 is LNHDA and CDR2 is SQIVND (reference sequence). Filled out from reference TRBV19 and TRBJ1-5, the complete variable domain reads DGGITQSPKYLFRKEGQNVTLSCEQNLNHDAMYWYRQDPGQGLRLIYYSQIVNDFQKGDIAEGYSVSREKKESFPLTVTSAQKNPTAFYLCASNHVGWGQPQHFGDGTRLSIL.

The rearrangement uses TRBV7-8 and TRBJ2-5, with 9 bases lining up with TRBD2. This CDR3 has 16 residues. The J segment lost 4 bases and the V segment lost 1 base, leaving 7 bases of the junction unmatched. Germline CDR1 reads SGHVS; CDR2 reads FQNEAQ. The CDR3 sequence is CASSLGGGAVVETQYF. The CDR3 DNA sequence: TGTGCCAGCAGCTTAGGCGGGGGGGCCGTTGTAGAGACCCAGTACTTC.

The chain recombines TRBV19 with TRBJ2-7; D perhaps matches TRBD1 (7 bases). CDR3 length equals 13 residues. The germline gives CDR1 LNHDA, CDR2 SQIVND (reference sequence). Trimming left V 5 bases short and J 7 bases short, with 15 bases between. In DNA form, the CDR3 reads TGTGCCAGTAGTGGGGCCAGGGGGACTGAGCAGTACTTC. Its translation is CASSGARGTEQYF. The variable domain in full, completed from reference TRBV19 and TRBJ2-7, reads DGGITQSPKYLFRKEGQNVTLSCEQNLNHDAMYWYRQDPGQGLRLIYYSQIVNDFQKGDIAEGYSVSREKKESFPLTVTSAQKNPTAFYLCASSGARGTEQYFGPGTRLTVT.

The table lists this clone with a count of one. The CDR3, as DNA: TGTGCCAGCAGTTACTCAGGCAGGGAGGAGACCCAGTACTTC. The encoded protein is CASSYSGREETQYF. The chain combines TRBV6-5 with TRBJ2-5; the D call may be TRBD1 or TRBD2 (5 bases each). This CDR3 spans 14 amino acids. V was clipped by 0 bases and J by 5 bases, with 10 bases between them. Per the germline V gene, CDR1 is MNHEY and CDR2 is SVGAGI.

The V gene is TRBV5-1, the J gene TRBJ1-1; 7 nucleotides line up with TRBD1. The germline V gene encodes CDR1 SGHRS and CDR2 YFSETQ. The CDR3 length is 12 residues. The V and J ends lost 4 bases and 14 bases, in that order; junction bases with no gene match: 11. The CDR3 DNA follows: TGCGCCAGCAGCAACAACCGGGACAGATCGTTCTTT. Translated: CASSNNRDRSFF.

In this sample, this clone turned up many times. The V gene is TRBV9, the J gene TRBJ1-5, with 7 nucleotides matching TRBD1. The CDR3 is 15 amino acids. Trimming at V came to 3 bases and at J to 7 bases, leaving 10 bases not matched to a gene. Germline V gives CDR1 SGDLS, CDR2 YYNGEE. CDR3: CASSATGQGEQPQHF. The CDR3 DNA is TGTGCCAGCAGCGCTACGGGCCAGGGGGAACAGCCCCAGCATTTT.

The chain uses TRBV18 and TRBJ2-1, with D perhaps being TRBD1 or TRBD2 (6 bases each). The germline V gene has CDR1 KGHSH and CDR2 LQKENI. This CDR3 has 15 amino acids. V was trimmed by 4 bases and J by 7 bases, leaving 17 bases between them. In nucleotides, the CDR3 is TGTGCCAGCTCACGCAGCACGGGGGCGGGGAATGAGCAGTTCTTC. The encoded protein is CASSRSTGAGNEQFF.

This sequence joins TRBV25-1 and TRBJ2-2; D remains unclear. V was trimmed by 3 bases and J by 0 bases, leaving 2 bases between them. The CDR3 runs 13 residues. Germline V lookup: CDR1 MGHDK, CDR2 SYGVNS. The DNA for the CDR3 is TGTGCCAGCAGTGAGGCGAACACCGGGGAGCTGTTTTTT. Its translation is CASSEANTGELFF.

The chain is built from TRBV28 and TRBJ1-3; D not certain. Trimming took 5 bases from V and 0 from J, leaving 11 bases between them. From germline, CDR1 is MDHEN and CDR2 SYDVKM. The CDR3 is made up of 15 amino acids. CDR3 region: CASSGGMSSGNTIYF. The CDR3 coding sequence is TGTGCCAGCAGTGGAGGGATGAGCTCTGGAAACACCATATATTTT.

The chain has TRBV9 and TRBJ2-6; TRBD1 is a possible D gene (6 bases). The CDR3 runs 17 residues. The germline V gene has CDR1 SGDLS and CDR2 YYNGEE. V was trimmed by 1 base and J by 4 bases, leaving 15 bases between them. This CDR3 reads CASSVTPWTAGANVLTF. Here the CDR3 DNA reads TGTGCCAGCAGCGTAACACCCTGGACAGCAGGGGCCAACGTCCTGACTTTC. Full variable domain (rest looked up from reference TRBV9 and TRBJ2-6): DSGVTQTPKHLITATGQRVTLRCSPRSGDLSVYWYQQSLDQGLQFLIQYYNGEERAKGNILERFSAQQFPDLHSELNLSSLELGDSALYFCASSVTPWTAGANVLTFGAGSRLTVL.

This chain joins TRBV7-7 and TRBJ2-2, with D possibly matching TRBD2 (6 bases). Germline V gene sequence: CDR1 SSHAT, CDR2 FNYEAQ (reference sequence). This CDR3 spans 17 amino acids. The germline V and J ends were trimmed by 5 bases and 3 bases, with 19 bases remaining between them. For the CDR3, the DNA is TGTGCCAGCAGCCGAGGGACTCCAACCCTATACACCGGGGAGCTGTTTTTT. It codes for CASSRGTPTLYTGELFF. The variable domain in full, with the rest retrieved from reference TRBV7-7 and TRBJ2-2, is GAGVSQSPRYKVTKRGQDVTLRCDPISSHATLYWYQQALGQGPEFLTYFNYEAQPDKSGLPSDRFSAERPEGSISTLTIQRTEQRDSAMYRCASSRGTPTLYTGELFFGEGSRLTVL.

The chain is built from TRBV4-3 and TRBJ1-1; 7 bases match TRBD1. After removal of 2 bases from V and 1 base from J, the junction contained 13 bases not matched to a gene. Per germline, CDR1 LGHNA and CDR2 YSLEER. This CDR3 is 18 amino acids long. The DNA of the CDR3 is TGCGCCAGCAGCCAATTAGCGGCAGGGGGGATGGGGAACACTGAAGCTTTCTTT. It encodes CASSQLAAGGMGNTEAFF.